The clone carrying this T cell receptor beta chain appeared once. The CDR3 has 14 amino acids. Germline lookup yields CDR1 WNHNN and CDR2 SYGVQD (reference sequence). V shed 3 bases, J shed 6 bases, and the junction held 5 bases outside the gene matches. Assay used: immunoSEQ multiplex PCR; TCRdb lists only in-frame clones, some missing. There are about 350,000 clones in the sample; roughly 87% occur only once, and around 3% lies in the top ten. This record comes from a study of blood T cell repertoires in COVID-19. Study-wide context: Acute and convalescent COVID-19 samples came from the United States, Italy and Spain. Nucleic acid was either cDNA or gDNA, and it came from T cells, B-cell-depleted T cells, or PBMCs.

Sequenced input: PBMCs or T cells enriched from blood (not recorded which). This chain joins TRBV10-1 and TRBJ2-1, with TRBD1 matching 7 bases. The sequence came from a woman in her 30s who had recovered from COVID-19. DNA of the CDR3: TGCGCCAGCAGTGATGGGGACAGACGCAATGAGCAGTTCTTC. Residues: CASSDGDRRNEQFF.